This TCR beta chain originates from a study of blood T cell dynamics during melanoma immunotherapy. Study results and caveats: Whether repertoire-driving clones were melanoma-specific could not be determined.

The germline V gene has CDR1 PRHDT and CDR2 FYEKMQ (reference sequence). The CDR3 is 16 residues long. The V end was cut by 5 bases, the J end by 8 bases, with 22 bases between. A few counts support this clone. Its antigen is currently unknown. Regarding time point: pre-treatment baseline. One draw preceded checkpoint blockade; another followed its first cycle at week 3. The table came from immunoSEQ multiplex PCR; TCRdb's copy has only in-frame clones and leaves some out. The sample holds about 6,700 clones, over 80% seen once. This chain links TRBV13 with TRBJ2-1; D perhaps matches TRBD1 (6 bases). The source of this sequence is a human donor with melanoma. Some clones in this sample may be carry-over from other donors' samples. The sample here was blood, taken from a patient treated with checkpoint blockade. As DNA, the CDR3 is TGTGCCAGCAGCCAGCAAACGGGCAGGGGAGCGCATGAGCAGTTCTTC. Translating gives CASSQQTGRGAHEQFF.